This T cell receptor (beta chain) was captured by sequencing in a study of shared T cell receptors in the human thymus. The V gene lost 3 bases and the J gene lost 4 bases, with 19 bases spanning the gap. Germline CDR1 and CDR2: SGHTA and FQGNSA. The CDR3 is 17 residues long. Some clones are missing from TCRdb's copy, which holds only in-frame ones; the method was immunoSEQ multiplex PCR. Counted here are some 760,000 clones, approximately 85% occurring once; the ten biggest clones make up more than 0.008%. This clone has just a few counts. These same data were also listed under a study on human thymus T cells. As reported in that work: Infants served as donors; they were healthy and Finnish and were having corrective surgery for congenital heart defects.

The TCR comes from a girl under three years old with a congenital heart defect. Sequencing was done on a sample of thymocytes. The genes are TRBV7-2 and TRBJ1-3; D might be TRBD1 (5 bases). CDR3 sequence reads: CASSFPSVSGSGNTIYF. The CDR3 bases are TGTGCCAGCAGCTTCCCGTCGGTGTCAGGGTCCGGAAACACCATATATTTT.